The 2 T cell receptor beta chains below all came from one sample that was sequenced in a study of spatial heterogeneity in lung cancer (dated by TCRdb to between 2019 and 2020). Library creation used 5' RACE. The reads were generated on a NextSeq 500. TCRdb passed the public sequencing reads through fastp at Q25 and MiXCR, retaining productive beta sequences. Records with the same CDR3 protein are collapsed into one entry carrying the most frequent genes and DNA. This sample has 90,000 to 95,000 distinct CDR3 sequences in its table, and approximately 12% of those were observed once. Jointly, the top ten make up roughly 39% of the sample. Taken with the paper, the label for time point translates to: sample taken at primary tumor resection. TCR sequencing used whole RNA extracted from tumor and nontumor lung tissue, or from cryopreserved PBMC samples, without cell sorting. Sample: PBMCs, taken at surgery. Receptor source: a male donor with early-stage non-small cell lung cancer.

Comments on this clonotype: A much larger clone lies one base from this, so it may be a read error. This chain connects TRBV7-3 to TRBJ2-2, with 9 bases lining up with TRBD2. The germline CDR1 and CDR2 sequences are SGHTA and FQGTGA. V lost 5 bases to trimming and J lost 4 bases; unmatched junction nucleotides: 5. This CDR3 has 15 amino acids. The CDR3: CASSPLAGLTGELFF. The CDR3 nucleotides read TGTGCCAGCAGCCCCCTAGCGGGGCTCACCGGGGAGCTGTTTTTT.

The V gene is TRBV7-2, the J gene TRBJ1-3; perhaps TRBD1 as D (5 bases). Germline CDR1 SGHTA, CDR2 FQGNSA. V was clipped by 4 bases and J by 0 bases, with 7 bases between them. The CDR3 totals 14 residues. The CDR3 region has the DNA TGTGCCAGCAGCTCGACAGTCTCTGGAAACACCATATATTTT. Encoded protein: CASSSTVSGNTIYF.